The rows below give T cell receptor beta chains drawn from one sample of a study of CD8 T cells in ankylosing spondylitis. TCRdb reprocessed the 5' RACE reads via MiXCR and lists one record per CDR3 protein. The sample lists around 890,000 distinct CDR3 sequences, over 9.5% occurring once. The specimen sequenced was blood, either unsorted or a sorted T cell fraction (not recorded which). The source is a male donor with ankylosing spondylitis. Each CDR3 is given with its conserved first and last residue. A D gene is named only where the DNA matches it firmly. Size tells how often a clone was seen (once, few, many) or the class of an expanded clone, and some rows leave it out.

cdr3_aa cdr3_nt clone_size v_call d_call j_call cdr3_length
CASRGPNTGELFF TGTGCCAGTAGAGGCCCTAACACCGGGGAGCTGTTTTTT . TRBV19 . TRBJ2-2 13
CASSLVAVYEQYF TGTGCCAGCAGTTTAGTTGCCGTCTACGAGCAGTACTTC . TRBV12-3/TRBV12-4 . TRBJ2-7 13
CASSSSARVLSGANVLTF TGTGCCAGCAGCTCTTCCGCCAGAGTCCTCTCTGGGGCCAACGTCCTGACTTTC once TRBV7-3 . TRBJ2-6 18
CASSSGQGPYGNQPQHF TGTGCCAGCAGTTCAGGACAGGGACCTTATGGCAATCAGCCCCAGCATTTT . TRBV7-8 TRBD1 TRBJ1-5 17
CSARDRRSNTEAFF TGCAGTGCTAGAGATAGGAGGTCAAACACTGAAGCTTTCTTT . TRBV20-1 . TRBJ1-1 14
CSVGEAGYTF TGCAGCGTTGGGGAGGCTGGCTACACCTTC many TRBV29-1 . TRBJ1-2 10
CSASTSGTIQETQYF TGCAGTGCTTCGACTAGCGGGACCATACAAGAGACCCAGTACTTC . TRBV20-1 TRBD2 TRBJ2-5 15
CASSLTRATEAFF TGTGCCAGCAGCCTTACAAGAGCGACTGAAGCTTTCTTT once TRBV14 . TRBJ1-1 13
CASSQDTRVSSTDTQYF TGCGCCAGCAGCCAAGATACACGAGTTTCTAGCACAGATACGCAGTATTTT few TRBV4-3 . TRBJ2-3 17
CASSLAYLAGPHNEQFF TGTGCCAGCAGCTTAGCGTACCTAGCGGGACCCCACAATGAGCAGTTCTTC few TRBV7-2 TRBD2 TRBJ2-1 17
CSAIAPTSVPHNEQFF TGCAGTGCTATCGCTCCGACTAGCGTACCACACAATGAGCAGTTCTTC . TRBV20-1 TRBD2 TRBJ2-1 16
CASSLETQETQYF TGCGCCAGCAGCTTGGAGACCCAAGAGACCCAGTACTTC . TRBV5-1 . TRBJ2-5 13
CASSSGGEWETQYF TGCGCCAGCAGTAGCGGGGGGGAGTGGGAGACCCAGTACTTC . TRBV4-3 TRBD2 TRBJ2-5 14
CASSHSGQSLQVHF TGTGCCAGCAGCCACAGTGGACAGTCCCTCCAGGTCCACTTT . TRBV3-1 . TRBJ1-6 14
CATSDPGSPGETQYF TGTGCCACCAGTGACCCCGGCTCCCCGGGGGAGACCCAGTACTTC few TRBV24-1 . TRBJ2-5 15
CASSPSDTEAFF TGTGCCAGCAGCCCTTCGGACACTGAAGCTTTCTTT many TRBV3-1 . TRBJ1-1 12
CSVHRPGASRGEQYF TGCAGCGTCCATAGGCCGGGGGCGTCCCGTGGGGAGCAGTACTTC . TRBV29-1 . TRBJ2-7 15
CASSQLPGGLNTGELFF TGCGCCAGCAGCCAACTCCCAGGGGGTCTTAACACCGGGGAGCTGTTTTTT . TRBV4-3 TRBD1 TRBJ2-2 17
CASSGDRDGELFF TGTGCCAGCAGCGGGGACAGGGACGGGGAGCTGTTTTTT few TRBV5-4 TRBD1 TRBJ2-2 13
CASSLDVGAVTQYF TGTGCCAGCAGCTTAGACGTGGGGGCTGTTACGCAGTATTTT . TRBV7-8 . TRBJ2-3 14
CSAKTGMEEKLFF TGCAGTGCGAAGACGGGAATGGAAGAAAAACTGTTTTTT . TRBV20-1 . TRBJ1-4 13
CASSVVSGFNEQFF TGTGCCAGCAGCGTAGTATCAGGGTTCAATGAGCAGTTCTTC few TRBV9 . TRBJ2-1 14
CASSPQTVNTEAFF TGCGCCAGCAGCCCACAGACAGTGAACACTGAAGCTTTCTTT . TRBV5-1 . TRBJ1-1 14
CASSLDRASEGKLFF TGTGCCAGCAGCTTAGACAGGGCCTCTGAGGGGAAACTGTTTTTT few TRBV7-2 . TRBJ1-4 15
CSARGWTQPQHF TGCAGTGCTAGGGGCTGGACTCAGCCCCAGCATTTT . TRBV20-1 . TRBJ1-5 12
CASSLYNRASDEQYF TGTGCCAGCAGTTTGTACAACAGGGCCTCCGACGAGCAGTACTTC . TRBV28 . TRBJ2-7 15
CSVEVQGWDTEAFF TGCAGCGTTGAAGTACAGGGATGGGACACTGAAGCTTTCTTT few TRBV29-1 . TRBJ1-1 14